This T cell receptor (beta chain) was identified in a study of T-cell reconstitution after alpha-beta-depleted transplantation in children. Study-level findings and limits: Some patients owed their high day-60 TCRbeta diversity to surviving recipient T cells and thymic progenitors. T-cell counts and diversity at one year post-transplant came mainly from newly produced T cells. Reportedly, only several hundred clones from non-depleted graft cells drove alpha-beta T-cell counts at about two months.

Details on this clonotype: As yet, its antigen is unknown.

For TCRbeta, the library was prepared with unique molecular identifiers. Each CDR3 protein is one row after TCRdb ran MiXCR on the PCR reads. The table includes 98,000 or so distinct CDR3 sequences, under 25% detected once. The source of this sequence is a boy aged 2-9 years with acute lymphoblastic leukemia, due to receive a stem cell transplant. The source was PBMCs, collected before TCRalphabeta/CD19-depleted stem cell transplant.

The CDR3 sequence: CASSQDRPSGYTF. CDR3 coding DNA: TGCGCCAGCAGCCAAGACCGTCCTAGCGGCTACACCTTC. This sequence joins TRBV4-3 and TRBJ1-2; D not resolved. The CDR3 has 13 residues. Deletions cut 0 bases from V and 8 bases from J, with 10 bases between. Germline V gene data show CDR1 as LGHNA and CDR2 as YSLEER.